A single sample is the source of the 14 T cell receptor beta chains below, sequenced in a study of shared clonotypes between healthy human individuals. CD8 cells regarded as naive lacked CD45RO, were positively chosen for CCR7, and omitted terminally differentiated effector memory CD45RA+ cells. Sequenced by immunoSEQ multiplex PCR; TCRdb stores in-frame clones only, minus some. The top ten hold 24% of the sample, which has over 800,000 clones, about 91% seen once. The sequenced sample was naive CD8+ T cells sorted from blood. The receptor set was obtained from a young man in good health.

This chain connects TRBV2 to TRBJ1-2; the match to TRBD1 covers 7 bases. CDR3 length: 15 amino acids. Germline assignment: CDR1 SNHLY and CDR2 FYNNEI. V trimming: 4 bases; J trimming: 0 bases; junction bases outside the gene matches: 5. Here the CDR3 DNA reads TGTGCCAGCAGTGTGGGGACAGCAGCTAACTATGGCTACACCTTC. Its protein is CASSVGTAANYGYTF. Using reference TRBV2 and TRBJ1-2 for the parts outside the CDR3, the full variable domain is EPEVTQTPSHQVTQMGQEVILRCVPISNHLYFYWYRQILGQKVEFLVSFYNNEISEKSEIFDDQFSVERPDGSNFTLKIRSTKLEDSAMYFCASSVGTAANYGYTFGSGTRLTVV.

CDR3: CASSTSGRTPVNEQFF. The CDR3 coding sequence is TGTGCCAGCAGTACTAGCGGGAGGACCCCTGTCAATGAGCAGTTCTTC. The chain has TRBV9 and TRBJ2-1; TRBD2 aligns across 12 bases. V trimming: 5 bases; J trimming: 6 bases; junction bases outside the gene matches: 9. The CDR3 runs to 16 residues. CDR1 and CDR2 from the germline V gene are SGDLS and YYNGEE.

As DNA, the CDR3 is TGCGCCAGCAGCTTGGGGTCAGGGAACACTGAAGCTTTCTTT. Translating it yields CASSLGSGNTEAFF. The chain is built from TRBV5-1 and TRBJ1-1; D is ambiguous. The CDR3 extends over 14 amino acids. V was cut by 0 bases and J by 1 base, with 7 bases left in between. The V gene's germline CDR1 is SGHRS and CDR2 YFSETQ.

V and J are TRBV28 and TRBJ2-3, with TRBD1 matching over 7 bases. Germline CDR1 MDHEN, CDR2 SYDVKM. V was pared by 4 bases and J by 2 bases, with 15 bases of the junction left unmatched. The CDR3 consists of 18 residues. The chain's CDR3 is CASSSTYLGTADTDTQYF. Written as DNA, the CDR3 is TGTGCCAGCAGTTCTACATACCTCGGGACAGCGGACACAGATACGCAGTATTTT.

V and J are TRBV19 and TRBJ1-5; TRBD1 aligns across 8 bases. V was pared by 7 bases and J by 0 bases, with 11 bases of the junction left unmatched. The CDR3 runs 17 residues. Germline V gives CDR1 LNHDA, CDR2 SQIVND (reference sequence). This chain's CDR3 is CASTDLGTGYSNQPQHF. DNA of the CDR3: TGTGCCAGTACCGATCTGGGGACAGGCTATAGCAATCAGCCCCAGCATTTT.

The chain combines TRBV4-3 with TRBJ2-1; a weak D match, TRBD2 (6 bases). Germline V lookup: CDR1 LGHNA, CDR2 YSLEER. The V end was cut by 4 bases, the J end by 3 bases, with 16 bases between. The length of the CDR3 is 16 residues. CDR3 sequence reads: CASSPRGGSYYNEQFF. The CDR3 nucleotides read TGCGCCAGCAGCCCGCGAGGAGGGAGCTACTACAATGAGCAGTTCTTC.

V gene TRBV4-1 combines with J gene TRBJ2-2; D call uncertain. CDR3 length: 16 amino acids. The V end lost 3 bases, the J end lost 2 bases, and 13 bases lay between the germline ends. In germline, CDR1 is MGHRA, CDR2 YSYEKL. In nucleotides, the CDR3 is TGCGCCAGCAGCCAGCTCTACGGTAAAAACACCGGGGAGCTGTTTTTT. It yields the protein CASSQLYGKNTGELFF.

Concerning this clone: Additional DNA sequences in this sample encode the identical CDR3. The chain is built from TRBV27 and TRBJ2-1, with D tentatively TRBD2 (6 bases). CDR3 length: 14 amino acids. The germline V gene has CDR1 MNHEY and CDR2 SMNVEV (reference sequence). V lost 7 bases and J lost 0, with 10 bases in between. The CDR3 protein is CASMEGSSYNEQFF. In DNA, the CDR3 is TGTGCCAGCATGGAGGGCAGCTCCTACAATGAGCAGTTCTTC.

The chain uses TRBV5-1 and TRBJ1-2, with D possibly TRBD1 on 5 matching bases. The CDR3 extends over 15 amino acids. The ends were cut back, 0 bases at V and 4 bases at J, with 13 bases in the middle. The germline gives CDR1 SGHRS, CDR2 YFSETQ. In DNA, the CDR3 is TGCGCCAGCAGCTTGGAGTCAGGGTGGACCTATGGCTACACCTTC. Residues: CASSLESGWTYGYTF.

The table lists this clone with a count of one. This chain joins TRBV4-1 and TRBJ1-4; possibly TRBD1 for D (6 bases). Trimming cost V 4 bases and J 5 bases, with 11 bases left between them. From germline, CDR1 is MGHRA and CDR2 YSYEKL. CDR3 length: 14 amino acids. CDR3 DNA sequence: TGCGCCAGCAGCCTCGGACAGATAAATGAAAAACTGTTTTTT. This encodes CASSLGQINEKLFF.

On this clone itself: Distinct nucleotide sequences in the sample also encode this CDR3. The J gene is TRBJ2-2, the V gene TRBV27, with D unresolved. CDR3 length equals 14 residues. The germline V and J ends were trimmed by 2 bases and 6 bases, with 10 bases remaining between them. CDR1 and CDR2 from the germline V gene are MNHEY and SMNVEV (reference sequence). The CDR3 sequence: CASSLGLGSGELFF. DNA of the CDR3: TGTGCCAGCAGTTTAGGTCTAGGGTCCGGGGAGCTGTTTTTT.

This sequence joins TRBV14 and TRBJ2-1, with a tentative D call TRBD2 (5 bases). CDR1 is SGHDN and CDR2 is FVKESK in the germline V gene. Deletions cut 3 bases from V and 4 bases from J, with 19 bases between. CDR3 size: 17 residues. Here the CDR3 DNA reads TGTGCCAGCAGCCAGGTAACCACGGAGGCGGCGTACAATGAGCAGTTCTTC. The encoded protein is CASSQVTTEAAYNEQFF.

The table lists this clone with a few counts. The chain couples TRBV4-3 to TRBJ1-2, with no clear D. This CDR3 is built from 15 residues. In germline, CDR1 is LGHNA, CDR2 YSLEER. The V gene lost 4 bases and the J gene lost 1 base, with 13 bases spanning the gap. The CDR3 DNA sequence: TGCGCCAGCAGCCCTAATCTCGGGAATAACTATGGCTACACCTTC. Its translation: CASSPNLGNNYGYTF.

This chain uses TRBV27 with TRBJ2-1; D unresolved. Trimming took 3 bases from V and 10 from J, leaving 16 bases between them. Germline V CDR1 and CDR2: MNHEY, SMNVEV (reference sequence). The CDR3 loop spans 14 amino acids. CDR3 residues: CASSLRPVAAEQFF. DNA of the CDR3: TGTGCCAGCAGTTTGCGACCCGTAGCAGCGGAGCAGTTCTTC.